This T cell receptor (beta chain) was sequenced in a study of blood T cell repertoires in COVID-19 (dated by TCRdb to 2020 to 2021). Study-level background: Samples covering the acute and convalescent phases of COVID-19 were provided by collaborators in the United States, Italy and Spain. The prospective study material was composed of cDNA or gDNA derived from T cells, B-cell-depleted T cells, or PBMCs. Deeply sampled blood TCRbeta repertoires from subjects exposed to, actively infected with, or recovered from COVID-19 were included in the dataset. The repertoires were released in a freely available public database meant as a resource for research on the immune response to SARS-CoV-2. Samples came from the ongoing ImmuneRACE study (first 160 participants) plus 1,254 subjects from 6 global collaborators. The sample metadata nearly always contained a de-identified subject ID, COVID-19 status, age in years and sex. Where HLA class I and class II types were available, the types were taken from metadata supplied by the sample provider, not from assay-based typing.

For CDR1 and CDR2, the germline V gene (reference sequence) lists SGHKS and YYEKEE. The germline ends are 12 bases apart after V is trimmed by 4 bases and J by 1 base. From cysteine to phenylalanine, the CDR3 is 15 amino acids long. The kept DNA is CDR3 alone, 45 bases in frame from the first base. TCRbeta CDR3 regions were amplified from genomic DNA by means of the immunoSEQ Assay, a bias-controlled multiplex PCR. The authors processed their data as follows. The number of nucleated cells in each sample was estimated by amplification of reference gene primers within the assay. To quantify the absolute abundance of each unique TCRbeta CDR3 rearrangement, sequence reads were collapsed and filtered. For each sample, productive Simpson clonality was calculated as the square root of Simpson's diversity index over productive rearrangements. In its TCRdb copy, this immuneACCESS table keeps in-frame sequences only and misses some clones. Where compared with another copy, unresolved V genes explain less than half of these, and the others have no known cause. Clone size and the V and J calls come from that table; the DNA yielded D and trimming. In this sample the table shows about 220,000 clones, roughly 84% of which occur a single time. Around 2.7% of the sample belongs to the ten largest clones.

This clone turned up a few times. There is no known antigen for this receptor. Base qualities are not recorded, but no much larger clone differs from it by a single base. Overall study results and their limits: How much clinical and demographic metadata was included differed by source and by participant, and the metadata was provided uncurated.

A second Seattle source provided samples from volunteer blood donors who had recovered from COVID-19. Whole blood was collected in K2EDTA tubes by collaborating institutions according to the institutions' own protocols. For TCRbeta analysis, collaborators shipped samples as frozen whole blood, isolated PBMCs, or DNA extracted from either of those sample types. This TCR was recovered from a young woman who had recovered from COVID-19. The sample was peripheral blood. The chain uses TRBV5-5 and TRBJ1-3; the D region possibly corresponds to TRBD1 (6 bases align). The DNA is TGTGCCAGCAGCGAGGCTACAGGGTCTGGAAACACCATATATTTT. This gives the protein CASSEATGSGNTIYF.